This T cell receptor beta chain was found in a study of control samples from healthy donors and cancer patients. Clones were read by immunoSEQ multiplex PCR, and TCRdb kept only the in-frame ones, dropping some. This sample has about 130,000 clones, with over 80% found just once. The table lists this clone with a count of one. Sequenced sample: blood. This sequence was found in a woman in her forties or fifties in good health.

The CDR3 reads CASTHRSTDTQYF. The CDR3 nucleotides are TGTGCCAGTACCCATCGGAGCACAGATACGCAGTATTTT. The chain recombines TRBV19 with TRBJ2-3; D uncertain. Germline values: CDR1 LNHDA, CDR2 SQIVND (reference sequence). V dropped 7 bases and J dropped 0 bases, with 8 bases sitting between them. The CDR3 contains 13 residues.